Following are 26 T cell receptor beta chains from one sample sequenced in a study of blood T cells in healthy people across ages (dated by TCRdb to between 2014 and 2017). Receptor libraries were prepared by 5' RACE. Sequenced on an Illumina HiSeq 2500. A second PCR of roughly 7 to 11 cycles was performed with a sample-barcoded 5' primer and a J-beta primer mix. TCRdb reanalyzed the raw reads on its own, using fastp at Q25 for trimming and MiXCR for clone calling, and kept in-frame beta chains. Rows matching on CDR3 protein sequence are summarized as one entry with the most common DNA and genes. The sample profile shows about 1,500,000 distinct CDR3 sequences; approximately 42% of them were found once. In total, the top ten clones hold 7% to 9.5% of the sample. Specimen: blood. These receptors all come from a woman between 18 and 29 years old in good health.

The rearrangement links TRBV18 to TRBJ2-7, with 9 bases aligning to TRBD1. The last part of the DNA fits TRBJ2-4 better; the J call may be wrong. Germline CDR1 and CDR2: KGHSH and LQKENI. The CDR3 is 17 residues long. CDR3 loop: CASSPYPSEQGANIQYF. The CDR3 DNA reads as TGTGCCAGCTCACCCTATCCCTCGGAACAGGGGGCAAACATTCAGTACTTC.

The CDR3 nucleotides are TGTGCCAGCAGCCAGACCGGGACACCTGGAAACACCATATATTTT. It translates to CASSQTGTPGNTIYF. The V and J genes are TRBV6-5 and TRBJ1-3; TRBD1 is a possible D gene (6 bases). From germline, CDR1 is MNHEY and CDR2 SVGAGI. V was shortened by 6 bases and J by 2 bases, with 14 bases between the two germline ends. The CDR3 spans 15 residues.

The CDR3 is CASSRSLGQGASGANVLTF. CDR3 DNA sequence: TGTGCCAGCAGCCGCTCTCTGGGACAGGGGGCCTCTGGGGCCAACGTCCTGACTTTC. This rearrangement joins TRBV3-1 to TRBJ2-6; 12 nucleotides align to TRBD1. Germline lookup yields CDR1 LGHDT and CDR2 YNNKEL (reference sequence). This CDR3 contains 19 residues. V dropped 4 bases and J dropped 0; count of bases not matched to a gene: 7.

In this sample, this clonotype turned up a few times. The CDR3 DNA is TGTGCCAGCGGGGACATTCAGTACTTC. Protein: CASGDIQYF. The chain couples TRBV6-6 to TRBJ2-4; no definite D call. The V end was cut by 8 bases, the J end by 8 bases, with 4 bases between. In germline, CDR1 is MNHNY, CDR2 SVGAGI (reference sequence). This CDR3 is built from 9 residues.

This clonotype showed up just once. J is TRBJ1-4 and V is TRBV5-1; D may be TRBD1 (6 bases). The CDR3 length is 15 residues. V was clipped by 3 bases and J by 8 bases, with 17 bases between them. Looked up from germline, CDR1 is SGHRS and CDR2 is YFSETQ. This CDR3 reads CASSWGQGAGEKLFF. In DNA form, the CDR3 reads TGCGCCAGCAGCTGGGGGCAGGGAGCTGGCGAAAAACTGTTTTTT.

The genes are TRBV20-1 and TRBJ2-6, with a possible D match to TRBD1 (6 bases). CDR1 DFQATT and CDR2 SNEGSKA come from the germline V gene (reference sequence). The CDR3 covers 17 residues. V was shortened by 3 bases and J by 0 bases, with 15 bases between the two germline ends. The CDR3 region has the DNA TGCAGTGCTAGGGCGACAGGAGTGGGCTCTGGGGCCAACGTCCTGACTTTC. This codes for CSARATGVGSGANVLTF.

At least ten counts were recorded for this clonotype. A read error is possible here, since a much larger clone lies one base away. This chain links TRBV20-1 with TRBJ2-1; 8 bases match TRBD1. The CDR3 totals 15 residues. Unmatched junction bases numbered 15, after V lost 8 bases and J lost 6 bases. The germline CDR1 and CDR2 sequences are DFQATT and SNEGSKA (reference sequence). CDR3 in DNA: TGCAGTTACTTGGGGAAACGACAGGGGCCCAATGAGCAGTTCTTC. Translated, it gives CSYLGKRQGPNEQFF.

Only a few counts were recorded for this clonotype. This rearrangement joins TRBV12-3 or TRBV12-4 to TRBJ2-2; 7 nucleotides align to TRBD2. The ends lost 7 bases at V and 4 bases at J; junction bases unmatched: 9. This CDR3 spans 15 amino acids. CDR3 loop: CASKGRGGITGELFF. CDR3 nucleotides: TGTGCCAGCAAAGGTCGCGGGGGTATCACCGGGGAGCTGTTTTTT.

This clonotype came up a few times. The chain recombines TRBV2 with TRBJ2-7; D perhaps matches TRBD1 (6 bases). The germline CDR1 and CDR2 sequences are SNHLY and FYNNEI. This CDR3 comprises 13 residues. V shed 6 bases and J shed 3 bases, with 12 bases lying between them. CDR3 coding DNA: TGTGCCAGCAGATTAAGGGACATCTACGAGCAGTACTTC. Its translation: CASRLRDIYEQYF.

As for this clonotype: Mismatch with germline at one junction end may stem from a read error. The CDR3 sequence: CASRTSTAYKEQFF. The CDR3 nucleotides are TGTGCCAGCCGAACCTCGACAGCGTACAAGGAGCAGTTCTTC. The chain joins TRBV27 to TRBJ2-1, with D maybe TRBD1 (5 bases). The CDR3 runs 14 residues. Germline CDR1 and CDR2: MNHEY and SMNVEV (reference sequence).

Comments on this clonotype: A read error may explain this, as a much larger clone is one base away. The chain uses TRBV28 and TRBJ1-1; D is ambiguous. Trimming removed 8 bases at V and 4 bases at J, with 17 bases between. The CDR3 runs to 14 residues. Germline assignment: CDR1 MDHEN and CDR2 SYDVKM. The CDR3 nucleotides read TGTGCCAGCGGGCAGATAGGGAGGAGCACTGAAGCTTTCTTT. Amino acids: CASGQIGRSTEAFF.

This clonotype was observed a handful of times. This chain links TRBV29-1 with TRBJ2-7, with 7 bases that match TRBD2. With 6 bases clipped from V and 1 base from J, the junction kept 9 bases outside the gene matches. Per the germline V gene, CDR1 is SQVTM and CDR2 is ANQGSEA. This CDR3 is built from 14 residues. CDR3 bases: TGCAGCGTGGGATTTGGGGGGGGTTCCTACGAGCAGTACTTC. It yields the protein CSVGFGGGSYEQYF.

The CDR3 loop reads CASSLVQGKRNEQYF. In DNA form, the CDR3 reads TGTGCCAGCAGTTTGGTACAGGGAAAACGCAATGAGCAGTACTTC. The chain employs TRBV12-3 or TRBV12-4 and TRBJ2-5, with D perhaps TRBD1 (6 bases). The CDR3 length is 15 residues. Trimming left V 3 bases short and J 11 bases short, with 22 bases between.

The chain is built from TRBV11-2 and TRBJ2-5; 7 positions match TRBD2. J gave up 11 bases and V 0 bases, and 15 bases lay outside the gene matches. Per the germline V gene, CDR1 is SGHAT and CDR2 is FQNNGV. The CDR3 sequence is 16 residues long. The CDR3 loop reads CASSLDLAGASHEQYF. The CDR3 DNA is TGTGCCAGCAGCTTAGATCTGGCGGGAGCCTCCCATGAGCAGTACTTC.

This clonotype was counted at least ten times. V usage is TRBV6-5 and J usage is TRBJ2-3; possibly TRBD2 for D (6 bases). From germline, CDR1 is MNHEY and CDR2 SVGAGI. V dropped 5 bases and J dropped 5 bases, with 8 bases sitting between them. The CDR3 runs to 12 residues. The CDR3 protein is CASSGSGDTQYF. The CDR3 DNA follows: TGTGCCAGCAGTGGTAGCGGAGATACGCAGTATTTT.

The rearrangement joins TRBV9 to TRBJ2-1; D is uncertain. V was cut by 0 bases and J by 4 bases, with 8 bases left in between. This CDR3 contains 14 residues. Germline-derived CDR1 and CDR2 are SGDLS and YYNGEE. The CDR3 DNA follows: TGTGCCAGCAGCGTAGATGGTAAATACAATGAGCAGTTCTTC. Translation gives CASSVDGKYNEQFF.

V and J are TRBV25-1 and TRBJ2-1; D may match TRBD1 or TRBD2 (5 bases each). The V and J ends lost 8 bases and 4 bases respectively, with 24 bases between them. CDR1 and CDR2 (germline): MGHDK, SYGVNS. The CDR3 has 17 residues. The CDR3 DNA sequence: TGTGCCAGCCGAAATGGGATTTGGGGGAGAGGGTACAATGAGCAGTTCTTC. Translating gives CASRNGIWGRGYNEQFF.

The V and J genes are TRBV5-1 and TRBJ2-3; D call uncertain. Germline V gene sequence: CDR1 SGHRS, CDR2 YFSETQ. Trimming stripped 2 bases from V and 5 bases from J, with 9 bases between. The CDR3 contains 13 residues. CDR3 bases: TGCGCCAGCAGCTTACCGACGGGAGATACGCAGTATTTT. Protein sequence: CASSLPTGDTQYF.

This clonotype came up a few times. V gene TRBV14 combines with J gene TRBJ2-7; D may be TRBD1 (6 bases). Germline V lookup: CDR1 SGHDN, CDR2 FVKESK. Deletions cut 5 bases from V and 0 bases from J, with 20 bases between. This CDR3 has 17 residues. CDR3 nucleotide sequence: TGTGCCAGCAGCAGGGGCACCGGGACACTGAGCTCCTACGAGCAGTACTTC. Residues: CASSRGTGTLSSYEQYF.

This sequence joins TRBV29-1 and TRBJ1-2, with D hard to call. Germline CDR1 reads SQVTM; CDR2 reads ANQGSEA. The CDR3 has 11 residues. Trimming removed 7 bases from V and 2 bases from J, with 8 bases in between. The CDR3 loop is CSALGNYGYTF. For the CDR3, the DNA is TGCAGCGCTTTAGGGAACTATGGCTACACCTTC.

The chain recombines TRBV4-1 with TRBJ2-3; TRBD2 agrees at 7 bases. V dropped 10 bases and J dropped 4; count of bases not matched to a gene: 14. Germline CDR1 MGHRA, CDR2 YSYEKL. CDR3 length equals 15 residues. The CDR3 DNA reads as TGCGCCATCTCTAATAGCGGGCTGGGGGCAGATACGCAGTATTTT. It is translated as CAISNSGLGADTQYF.

The V gene is TRBV20-1, the J gene TRBJ2-2; D gene uncertain. CDR1 is DFQATT and CDR2 is SNEGSKA in the germline V gene (reference sequence). CDR3 length equals 16 residues. V was cut by 0 bases and J by 4 bases, with 15 bases left in between. The CDR3 loop is CSARDVAGRPTGELFF. CDR3 DNA sequence: TGCAGTGCTAGAGATGTGGCAGGCCGTCCCACCGGGGAGCTGTTTTTT.

Worth noting for this clonotype: A read error may produce the germline difference seen at one junction end. The chain employs TRBV20-1 and TRBJ1-2; a possible D gene is TRBD1 (5 bases). Germline V lookup: CDR1 DFQATT, CDR2 SNEGSKA (reference sequence). The CDR3 is 19 amino acids. In DNA form, the CDR3 reads TGCAGTGCTGGAGATGCTAGGTCAGGGAAGGCGGGGGACCCGAGGTCCTACACCTTC. Its protein is CSAGDARSGKAGDPRSYTF.

The sample holds many counts of this clonotype. The genes are TRBV6-5 and TRBJ1-1; D remains unclear. The germline CDR1 and CDR2 sequences are MNHEY and SVGAGI. The CDR3 contains 15 residues. Trimming cost V 1 base and J 1 base, with 10 bases left between them. CDR3 DNA: TGTGCCAGCAGTTACTTTGAAGGGTCGAACACTGAAGCTTTCTTT. As protein: CASSYFEGSNTEAFF.

This clonotype was detected once. The chain recombines TRBV25-1 with TRBJ2-1, with TRBD2 identical over 12 bases. CDR1 is MGHDK and CDR2 is SYGVNS in the germline V gene. V was clipped by 4 bases and J by 5 bases; unmatched bases: 6. The CDR3 loop spans 16 amino acids. The CDR3 protein is CASSVGLAGPHNEQFF. CDR3 bases: TGTGCCAGCAGTGTTGGACTAGCGGGGCCTCACAATGAGCAGTTCTTC. The variable domain in full, with the rest retrieved from reference TRBV25-1 and TRBJ2-1, is EADIYQTPRYLVIGTGKKITLECSQTMGHDKMYWYQQDPGMELHLIHYSYGVNSTEKGDLSSESTVSRIRTEHFPLTLESARPSHTSQYLCASSVGLAGPHNEQFFGPGTRLTVL.

The chain carries TRBV2 and TRBJ1-6; TRBD1 matches 7 bases. V was clipped by 0 bases and J by 2 bases; unmatched bases: 4. CDR1 and CDR2 from the germline V gene are SNHLY and FYNNEI. The CDR3 length is 17 residues. The CDR3 reads CASSEAPGGTYNSPLHF. The CDR3, as DNA: TGTGCCAGCAGTGAAGCGCCAGGGGGAACCTATAATTCACCCCTCCACTTT.